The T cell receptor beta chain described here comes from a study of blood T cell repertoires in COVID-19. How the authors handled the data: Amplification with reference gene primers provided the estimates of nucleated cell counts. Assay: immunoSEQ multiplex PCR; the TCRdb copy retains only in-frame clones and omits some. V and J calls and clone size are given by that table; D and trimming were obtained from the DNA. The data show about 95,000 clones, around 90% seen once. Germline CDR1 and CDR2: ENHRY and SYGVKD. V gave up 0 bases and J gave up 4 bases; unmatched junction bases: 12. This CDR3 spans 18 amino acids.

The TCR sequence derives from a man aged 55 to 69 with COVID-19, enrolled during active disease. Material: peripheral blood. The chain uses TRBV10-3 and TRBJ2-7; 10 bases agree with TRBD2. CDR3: CAISESMIDSGRLYEQYF. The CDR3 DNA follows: TGTGCCATCAGTGAGTCGATGATTGATAGCGGGAGGCTATACGAGCAGTACTTC.